This T cell receptor beta chain was obtained from a study of blood T cell repertoires in COVID-19. Study in general: T cells, B-cell-depleted T cells, or PBMCs provided the cDNA or gDNA that served as material.

The data were produced by immunoSEQ multiplex PCR, yet TCRdb's version contains in-frame clones alone and is incomplete. The sample carries approximately 100,000 clones, roughly 84% recorded once. The source material was peripheral blood. The clonotype comes from a woman older than 75 with active or convalescent COVID-19.

CDR3 in amino acids: CSAIVRASYTF. The CDR3 DNA reads TGCAGTGCGATAGTGAGGGCTTCCTACACCTTC. V usage is TRBV20-1 and J usage is TRBJ1-2; D not resolved. The CDR3 length is 11 residues. Germline CDR1 is DFQATT and CDR2 is SNEGSKA (reference sequence). V was trimmed by 6 bases and J by 10 bases, leaving 15 bases between them.